This TCR beta chain is drawn from a study of cytomegalovirus exposure and HLA in healthy donors. The study's findings and limits: Listed as cytomegalovirus-associated were 150 to 200 TCR beta chains.

PCR involved 60 Vbeta and 13 Jbeta primers. Some clones are missing from TCRdb's copy, which holds only in-frame ones; the method was immunoSEQ multiplex PCR. The profile covers under 150,000 clones, with about 78% appearing a single time and approximately 2.9% taken by the ten largest. CDR3 size: 12 residues. The germline gives CDR1 SGHDN, CDR2 FVKESK. The donors gave bone marrow, and they were healthy. This clone was picked up a small number of times. Its target is unknown. A read error may account for a junction end that differs from germline. The rearrangement links TRBV14 to TRBJ2-3; 8 positions match TRBD1. The sequence was collected from a human donor in good health. The sequencing sample was made of PBMCs. This CDR3 reads CASSPFPGQAFF. DNA of the CDR3: TGTGCCAGCAGCCCGTTCCCGGGACAGGCCTTTTTT. The variable domain in full, completed from reference TRBV14 and TRBJ2-3, reads EAGVTQFPSHSVIEKGQTVTLRCDPISGHDNLYWYRRVMGKEIKFLLHFVKESKQDESGMPNNRFLAERTGGTYSTLKVQPAELEDSGVYFCASSPFPGQAFFGPGTRLTVL.